This entry concerns a single TCR beta chain. In the original analysis: It was from reference gene primer amplification that nucleated cell counts were estimated. Method: immunoSEQ multiplex PCR; TCRdb's copy keeps in-frame clones and lacks some. Clonal size and the V and J genes are those of that table, whereas D and trimming came from the DNA. Of 150,000 to 200,000 clones listed, 90% were seen once; the top ten hold approximately 0.5%. The CDR3 consists of 12 residues. In germline, CDR1 is SGHDT, CDR2 YYEEEE. Trimming took 0 bases from V and 6 from J, leaving 5 bases between them. This specimen belongs to a study of blood T cell repertoires in COVID-19. Study as a whole: Spain, Italy and the United States supplied samples that represented acute and convalescent COVID-19. PBMCs, B-cell-depleted T cells, or T cells provided the cDNA or gDNA that made up the material.

Sequenced input: peripheral blood. The rearrangement joins TRBV5-6 to TRBJ2-3; no clear D gene. The clonotype originates from a man over 45 with acute or convalescent COVID-19. CDR3 residues: CASSLELDTQYF. The CDR3 DNA reads TGTGCCAGCAGCTTGGAGCTGGATACGCAGTATTTT. Looking up the rest from reference TRBV5-6 and TRBJ2-3 gives the full variable domain: DAGVTQSPTHLIKTRGQQVTLRCSPKSGHDTVSWYQQALGQGPQFIFQYYEEEERQRGNFPDRFSGHQFPNYSSELNVNALLLGDSALYLCASSLELDTQYFGPGTRLTVL.